This T cell receptor (beta chain) derives from a study of T cell repertoires in cytomegalovirus infection. For the study at large: CMV epitopes used comprised recently identified HLA-C-restricted ones and well-studied HLA-B-restricted ones. In public TCR beta signatures, there were indications of both CMV infection and matching HLA type.

This clonotype was picked up a small number of times. Its antigen is unidentified. J lost 2 bases, V lost 4 bases, and 5 bases had no gene match. The germline V gene has CDR1 SNHLY and CDR2 FYNNEI. The CDR3 contains 15 residues. From the reads, TCRdb called clonotypes with MiXCR, one entry per CDR3 protein. The sample includes approximately 770,000 distinct CDR3 sequences, about 29% of them seen just once. Study findings and constraints: The ex vivo response was dominated by HLA-C-restricted CMV-specific TCR beta clonotypes. Individuals carrying CMV plus the relevant HLA were identified by cumulative frequency of public TCR beta families.

This rearrangement joins TRBV2 to TRBJ1-1, with 9 bases that match TRBD1. This material consisted of cultured CD8+ T cells from PBMCs, taken from culture after CMV antigen stimulation. The TCR was taken from a human donor in good health (CMV status not recorded). Some clones in this sample may be carry-over from other donors' samples. CDR3 nucleotides: TGTGCCAGCAGTGCTACAGGGGGCCCAAACACTGAAGCTTTCTTT. This codes for CASSATGGPNTEAFF.